This T cell receptor beta chain originates from a study of T cell repertoires in cytomegalovirus infection. Study results and limitations: The study found HLA-C-restricted CMV-specific TCR beta clonotypes dominating the ex vivo response. Carriers of CMV and the relevant HLA type were discriminated by public TCR beta frequency.

Deletions cut 7 bases from V and 4 bases from J, with 19 bases between. The germline V gene encodes CDR1 MDHEN and CDR2 SYDVKM. This CDR3 has 15 residues. Via MiXCR, TCRdb re-called the reads, giving one row per CDR3 protein. The data contain around 350,000 distinct CDR3 sequences, about a sixth of them singletons. This clonotype has only a few counts. Its target is unknown. The chain carries TRBV28 and TRBJ1-2; no firm D call. The sample taken for sequencing was PBMCs. The sequence came from a human donor in good health (CMV status not recorded). Some clones in this sample may be carry-over from other donors' samples. CDR3 loop: CASKFTGSPLYGYTF. The CDR3 DNA follows: TGTGCCAGCAAATTCACGGGCTCGCCCCTCTATGGCTACACCTTC.